This T cell receptor beta chain appears in the sequencing data of a study of cytotoxic CD8 clonotypes in ibrutinib-treated CLL. Study summary: In all, approximately ten patients were relapsed/refractory, some 14 were treatment-naive and around 17 were IGHV unmutated. Response samples were taken after a median about twelve months of treatment, range 6 to 36.

TCRdb's table, derived via immunoSEQ multiplex PCR, lists solely in-frame clones and lacks some. The sample shows about 120,000 clones, approximately 85% of them seen only once. This clone was observed a few times. The antigen remains unidentified. V was clipped by 1 base and J by 5 bases, with 14 bases between them. This CDR3 is built from 15 residues. Germline lookup yields CDR1 SGHAT and CDR2 FQDESV (reference sequence). Findings of the study overall: A rise in clonality was seen at ibrutinib response, and a fall back toward baseline was seen at progression.

The chain is built from TRBV11-1 and TRBJ1-2; D is uncertain. Sequencing used PBMCs, obtained after 24 months of ibrutinib treatment. The receptor's source is a human donor with chronic lymphocytic leukemia. The CDR3 spells CASSLGPAGSYGYTF. In DNA, the CDR3 is TGTGCCAGCAGCTTAGGCCCAGCCGGGTCTTATGGCTACACCTTC. Looking up the rest from reference TRBV11-1 and TRBJ1-2 gives the full variable domain: EAEVAQSPRYKITEKSQAVAFWCDPISGHATLYWYRQILGQGPELLVQFQDESVVDDSQLPKDRFSAERLKGVDSTLKIQPAELGDSAMYLCASSLGPAGSYGYTFGSGTRLTVV.